The 18 T cell receptor beta chains presented below share a single source sample, sequenced in a study of T cell changes during pregnancy in multiple sclerosis (dated by TCRdb to the late 2010s). Library creation used the immunoSEQ multiplex PCR assay. Drawn from immuneACCESS, this table holds only the in-frame rearrangements with V and J called that TCRdb kept. Clones are partly lost; checked studies trace under half to an unresolved V gene and leave the rest unexplained. The sample table shows about 38,000 clones, and about nine tenths are seen once. Together, the top ten hold around an eighth of the sample. The specimen comprised CD8+ T cells from peripheral blood mononuclear cells, sampled after pregnancy. The receptors were sampled from a female donor with multiple sclerosis, enrolled in a pregnancy study.

The rearrangement links TRBV10-3 to TRBJ2-2, with TRBD1 identical over 9 bases. The germline V gene encodes CDR1 ENHRY and CDR2 SYGVKD. The CDR3 totals 14 residues. Losses at the gene ends were 5 bases for V and 7 bases for J; bases not matched to a gene: 5. The CDR3 sequence is CAISRTGEDGELFF. The CDR3 bases are TGTGCCATCAGTAGGACAGGGGAAGACGGGGAGCTGTTTTTT.

The V call is TRBV4-2, the J call TRBJ2-1; TRBD2 agrees at 9 bases. Looked up from germline, CDR1 is LGHNA and CDR2 is YNFKEQ. J was trimmed by 9 bases and V by 4 bases; bases with no gene match: 16. There are 17 residues in the CDR3. CDR3 sequence: CASSLGSELAGNVEQFF. The CDR3 nucleotides read TGTGCCAGCAGCCTGGGGTCAGAACTAGCGGGCAATGTTGAGCAGTTCTTC.

The chain couples TRBV27 to TRBJ1-2, with TRBD1 identical over 7 bases. CDR1 MNHEY and CDR2 SMNVEV come from the germline V gene (reference sequence). V shed 9 bases and J 3 bases; nucleotides not matched to a gene: 16. This CDR3 has 16 residues. DNA of the CDR3: TGTGCCAGTTACGGGGACTTTACGACAGGGTACTATGGCTACACCTTC. This codes for CASYGDFTTGYYGYTF.

The chain uses TRBV7-9 and TRBJ1-1; TRBD1 might be the D (6 bases). The CDR3 covers 13 residues. V lost 5 bases, J lost 6 bases, and 13 bases lay in between. Germline values: CDR1 SEHNR, CDR2 FQNEAQ (reference sequence). CDR3 region: CASSPQTGAEAFF. The CDR3 DNA reads TGTGCCAGCAGCCCGCAGACAGGAGCTGAAGCTTTCTTT.

V usage is TRBV25-1 and J usage is TRBJ2-3, with 7 bases identical to TRBD2. V shed 3 bases, J shed 2 bases, and the junction held 8 bases outside the gene matches. Germline V gene sequence: CDR1 MGHDK, CDR2 SYGVNS. This CDR3 is built from 16 residues. The CDR3 DNA sequence: TGTGCCAGCAGTGACCTAAGAGCGGGACTCACAGATACGCAGTATTTT. Protein: CASSDLRAGLTDTQYF.

V usage is TRBV7-9 and J usage is TRBJ2-5; TRBD2 matches at 10 bases. The CDR3 covers 16 residues. CDR1 and CDR2 (germline): SEHNR, FQNEAQ (reference sequence). After removal of 0 bases from V and 5 bases from J, the junction contained 6 bases not matched to a gene. CDR3 coding DNA: TGTGCCAGCAGCTTAGCGATGAGCGGGGGGGCTGAGACCCAGTACTTC. Its translation: CASSLAMSGGAETQYF.

The chain recombines TRBV19 with TRBJ2-1; TRBD2 might be the D (6 bases). The V end was cut by 6 bases, the J end by 7 bases, with 10 bases between. CDR1 and CDR2 from the germline V gene are LNHDA and SQIVND (reference sequence). The CDR3 has 12 amino acids. CDR3 DNA sequence: TGTGCCAGTAGGAACGGGGGAAATGAGCAGTTCTTC. This sequence encodes CASRNGGNEQFF.

The chain links TRBV2 to TRBJ2-5; 16 bases map to TRBD2. Germline V gene sequence: CDR1 SNHLY, CDR2 FYNNEI. The CDR3 consists of 17 residues. Trimming removed 2 bases from V and 5 bases from J; junction bases left unmatched: 5. The CDR3 loop is CASSEWGLAGGRETQYF. The CDR3 coding sequence is TGTGCCAGCAGTGAATGGGGACTAGCGGGGGGGAGGGAGACCCAGTACTTC.

This clone has just a few counts. The V and J genes are TRBV6-1 and TRBJ2-7, with D tentatively TRBD1 (6 bases). Germline V gene lookup returns CDR1 MNHNS and CDR2 SASEGT. The length of the CDR3 is 16 residues. V gave up 4 bases and J gave up 2 bases, with 18 bases separating them. This chain's CDR3 is CASSVSEGDPAYEQYF. As DNA, the CDR3 is TGTGCCAGCAGTGTCTCCGAGGGGGACCCTGCCTACGAGCAGTACTTC.

The chain carries TRBV6-5 and TRBJ1-1, with 8 bases identical to TRBD1. Trimming took 5 bases from V and 3 from J; bases not matched to a gene: 8. CDR3 length: 15 amino acids. Germline V lookup: CDR1 MNHEY, CDR2 SVGAGI. The CDR3 sequence is CASSPWTGSDTEAFF. The CDR3 bases are TGTGCCAGCAGTCCCTGGACAGGGTCGGACACTGAAGCTTTCTTT.

The chain is built from TRBV15 and TRBJ2-2; D may be TRBD1 (7 bases). This CDR3 comprises 14 residues. Germline values: CDR1 LNHNV, CDR2 YYDKDF (reference sequence). V gave up 7 bases and J gave up 5 bases, with 14 bases separating them. The CDR3 here is CATTGEGATGELFF. The CDR3 coding sequence is TGTGCCACCACGGGAGAGGGGGCAACCGGGGAGCTGTTTTTT. The whole variable domain, remainder taken from reference TRBV15 and TRBJ2-2, is DAMVIQNPRYQVTQFGKPVTLSCSQTLNHNVMYWYQQKSSQAPKLLFHYYDKDFNNEADTPDNFQSRRPNTSFCFLDIRSPGLGDTAMYLCATTGEGATGELFFGEGSRLTVL.

This CDR3 reads CASSRAVPTSGENTEAFF. The CDR3, as DNA: TGTGCCAGCAGCCGAGCGGTCCCCACTTCAGGGGAAAACACTGAAGCTTTCTTT. V is TRBV7-8 and J is TRBJ1-1, with a weak D call TRBD1 (6 bases). V was pared by 5 bases and J by 2 bases, with 24 bases between. The CDR3 contains 18 residues. Germline CDR1 SGHVS, CDR2 FQNEAQ.

The chain uses TRBV7-7 and TRBJ2-7; 10 bases fit TRBD1. This CDR3 is 15 amino acids long. V shed 3 bases and J 5 bases; nucleotides not matched to a gene: 7. Germline CDR1 and CDR2: SSHAT and FNYEAQ (reference sequence). This CDR3 reads CASSFGTGASDEQYF. CDR3 DNA: TGTGCCAGCAGCTTTGGGACAGGGGCAAGTGACGAGCAGTACTTC. Full variable domain (outside the CDR3, taken from reference TRBV7-7 and TRBJ2-7): GAGVSQSPRYKVTKRGQDVTLRCDPISSHATLYWYQQALGQGPEFLTYFNYEAQPDKSGLPSDRFSAERPEGSISTLTIQRTEQRDSAMYRCASSFGTGASDEQYFGPGTRLTVT.

This clone was observed a handful of times. The chain couples TRBV27 to TRBJ1-5; D is unresolved. The germline CDR1 and CDR2 sequences are MNHEY and SMNVEV (reference sequence). There are 14 residues in the CDR3. Trimming removed 2 bases at V and 6 bases at J, with 11 bases between. The CDR3 loop reads CASSLRGLGQPQHF. DNA of the CDR3: TGTGCCAGCAGTTTAAGAGGACTGGGTCAGCCCCAGCATTTT.

The CDR3 region is CASSLFGGGQFF. The CDR3 region has the DNA TGTGCCAGCAGTTTATTCGGGGGAGGGCAGTTCTTC. This chain uses TRBV28 with TRBJ2-1; the D gene is possibly TRBD2 (6 bases). The CDR3 length is 12 residues. The germline V gene encodes CDR1 MDHEN and CDR2 SYDVKM. The ends were cut back, 1 base at V and 12 bases at J, with 10 bases in the middle.

In this sample, this clone turned up a few times. The chain couples TRBV6-6 to TRBJ1-5; TRBD1 matches at 8 bases. Germline assignment: CDR1 MNHNY and CDR2 SVGAGI (reference sequence). The CDR3 length is 12 residues. The ends lost 10 bases at V and 8 bases at J; junction bases unmatched: 7. The CDR3 region is CATTGGGEPQHF. CDR3 coding DNA: TGTGCCACAACAGGGGGGGGTGAGCCCCAGCATTTT.

The chain joins TRBV2 to TRBJ1-2, with D possibly matching TRBD1 (5 bases). Between the trimmed V and J ends, which lost 2 bases and 4 bases, there was a span of 20 bases. Germline CDR1 is SNHLY and CDR2 is FYNNEI. The CDR3 is made up of 17 amino acids. CDR3: CASSEMTRGRLGYGYTF. The CDR3 coding sequence is TGTGCCAGCAGTGAAATGACGCGGGGGAGGTTGGGCTATGGCTACACCTTC.

The chain has TRBV7-9 and TRBJ1-4; no firm D call. The germline V gene has CDR1 SEHNR and CDR2 FQNEAQ (reference sequence). CDR3 length equals 17 residues. V was pared by 4 bases and J by 4 bases, with 19 bases between. The CDR3 bases are TGTGCCAGCAGCTACTCAGCCAGAGGAAACCATAATGAAAAACTGTTTTTT. It translates to CASSYSARGNHNEKLFF.